The entry below gives a single T cell receptor (beta chain) sequence along with its context. V dropped 4 bases and J dropped 3 bases, with 14 bases sitting between them. Germline V CDR1 and CDR2: SGHKS, YYEKEE (reference sequence). There are 16 residues in the CDR3. The data originate from a study of control samples from healthy donors and cancer patients. Sequencing was performed with immunoSEQ multiplex PCR; in TCRdb, only in-frame clones are kept and a portion is missing. The table lists just under 150,000 clones, around 92% of them singletons. The specimen sequenced was blood. The receptor's source is a man aged 25-45 years in good health. This rearrangement joins TRBV5-5 to TRBJ1-6, with a possible D match to TRBD1 (5 bases). The DNA of the CDR3 is TGTGCCAGCAGCCCGGGAGACAGATTCTATAATTCACCCCTCCACTTT. Translating gives CASSPGDRFYNSPLHF.